This TCR beta chain appears in the sequencing data of a study of blood T cell repertoires in COVID-19. Individuals drawn from approximately 22 US areas were about 18 to 89 years old. Assignments of participants to cohorts depended upon their own reported clinical history. This clone was seen a few times. In the same sample, other DNA sequences code for this CDR3. The trim removed 2 bases at V and 7 bases at J, leaving 2 bases unmatched. The CDR3 is 14 amino acids. Germline V gives CDR1 SGHRS, CDR2 YFSETQ. This table comes from immunoSEQ multiplex PCR, and its TCRdb copy is limited to in-frame clones, with some not included. Counted here are hundreds of thousands of clones, around 89% occurring once; the ten biggest clones make up 1.2%.

V and J are TRBV5-1 and TRBJ1-6, with 8 bases lining up with TRBD1. This sequence originates from a man aged 25 to 40 who had recovered from COVID-19. The sequenced material came from PBMCs or T cells enriched from blood (not recorded which). The DNA for the CDR3 is TGCGCCAGCAGCTTAGACAGGGGAAATTCACCCCTCCACTTT. It translates to CASSLDRGNSPLHF.